This T cell receptor (beta chain) derives from a study of blood T cells in healthy people across ages. Study-level points and caveats: TCR beta diversity per million T cells fell roughly linearly with age.

PCR was performed a second time for about 7 to 12 cycles using a sample-barcoded 5' primer and a J-beta primer mix. TCRdb recomputed calls from the 5' RACE reads with MiXCR, one row per CDR3 protein. In the table there are fewer than 800,000 distinct CDR3 sequences, just under 25% of which are singletons. Worth noting for this clonotype: Antigen specificity is unknown.

This CDR3 is built from 13 residues. Trimming removed 6 bases from V and 5 bases from J, with 13 bases in between. These data were also reused for a study on T cells of mothers and their children. Per that paper: Material was donated by three healthy Caucasian mothers and their six children. The second PCR's M1S primer added sample barcodes and 2-4 random nucleotides. Inherited differences only slightly affect thymic shaping of TCR recombination output.

The sequence was obtained from a boy aged 5-17 years in good health. The chain uses TRBV12-3 or TRBV12-4 and TRBJ2-5, with unresolved D. Input material: blood. CDR3 amino acids: CASRLGPRETQYF. CDR3 DNA: TGTGCCAGCAGACTGGGCCCCCGGGAGACCCAGTACTTC.